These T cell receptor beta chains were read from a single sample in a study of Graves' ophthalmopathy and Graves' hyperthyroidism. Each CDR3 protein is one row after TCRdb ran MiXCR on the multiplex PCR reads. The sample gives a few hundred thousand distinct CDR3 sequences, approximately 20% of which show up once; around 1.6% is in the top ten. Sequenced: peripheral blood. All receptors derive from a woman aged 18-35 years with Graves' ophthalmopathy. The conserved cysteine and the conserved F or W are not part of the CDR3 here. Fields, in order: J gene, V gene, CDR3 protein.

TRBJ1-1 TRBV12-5 ASGSVTAQAF
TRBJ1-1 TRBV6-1 ASTPGHRMNTEAF
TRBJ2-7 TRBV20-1 SARYPRDREGEQY
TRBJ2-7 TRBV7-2 ASSLATGYNYEQY
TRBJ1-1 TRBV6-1 ASSQVLIGAF
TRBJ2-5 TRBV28 ASSLPSTDRDRETQY
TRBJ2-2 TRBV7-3 ASRSSGTGRPGELF
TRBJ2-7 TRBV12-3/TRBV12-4 ASSFSLGREQY
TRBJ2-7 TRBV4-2 ASSWQGPYEQY
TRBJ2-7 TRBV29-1 SAKRGDGNYEQY
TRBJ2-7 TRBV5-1 ASSKQTGGYEQY
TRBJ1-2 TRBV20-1 SATAQGANFVGGYT
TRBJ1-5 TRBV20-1 SASREGVYNQPQH